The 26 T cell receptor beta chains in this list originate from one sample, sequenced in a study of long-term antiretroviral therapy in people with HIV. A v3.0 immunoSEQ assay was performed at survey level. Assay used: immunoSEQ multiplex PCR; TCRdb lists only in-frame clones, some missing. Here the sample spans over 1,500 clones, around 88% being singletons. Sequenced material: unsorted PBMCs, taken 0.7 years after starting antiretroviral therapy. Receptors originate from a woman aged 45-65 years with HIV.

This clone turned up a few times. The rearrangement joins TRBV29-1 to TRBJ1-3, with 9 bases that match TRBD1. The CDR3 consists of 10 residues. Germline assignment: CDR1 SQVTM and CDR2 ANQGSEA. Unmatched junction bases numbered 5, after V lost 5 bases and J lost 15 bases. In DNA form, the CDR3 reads TGCAGCGTTAGGGACAGGGAAGAATATTTT. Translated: CSVRDREEYF.

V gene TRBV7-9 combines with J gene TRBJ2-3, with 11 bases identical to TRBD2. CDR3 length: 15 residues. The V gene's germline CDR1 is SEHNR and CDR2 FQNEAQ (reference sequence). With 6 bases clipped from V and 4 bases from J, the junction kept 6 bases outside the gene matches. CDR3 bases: TGTGCCAGCAGTTTTCATAGCGGGGGGGCAGATACGCAGTATTTT. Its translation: CASSFHSGGADTQYF.

The CDR3 spells CASSQSTGFLVATNEKLFF. In nucleotides, the CDR3 is TGTGCCAGCAGCCAGTCCACAGGGTTTCTAGTTGCAACTAATGAAAAACTGTTTTTT. The chain links TRBV11-2 to TRBJ1-4; perhaps TRBD1 as D (6 bases). Germline loops: CDR1 SGHAT, CDR2 FQNNGV. V lost 5 bases, J lost 0 bases, and 22 bases lay in between. CDR3 size: 19 residues.

CDR3 nucleotide sequence: TGCGCCAGCAGCCAGACAGGGTTGAGGGACACTGAAGCTTTCTTT. It is translated as CASSQTGLRDTEAFF. This chain connects TRBV4-1 to TRBJ1-1; 7 bases agree with TRBD1. V trimming: 3 bases; J trimming: 3 bases; junction bases outside the gene matches: 7. The CDR3 sequence is 15 residues long. The germline V gene has CDR1 MGHRA and CDR2 YSYEKL.

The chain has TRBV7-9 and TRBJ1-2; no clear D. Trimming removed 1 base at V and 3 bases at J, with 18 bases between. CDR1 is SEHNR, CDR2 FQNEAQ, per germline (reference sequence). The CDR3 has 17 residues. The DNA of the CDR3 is TGTGCCAGCAGCTTAGTCGGGTCATTGGGTTACGACTATGGCTACACCTTC. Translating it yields CASSLVGSLGYDYGYTF.

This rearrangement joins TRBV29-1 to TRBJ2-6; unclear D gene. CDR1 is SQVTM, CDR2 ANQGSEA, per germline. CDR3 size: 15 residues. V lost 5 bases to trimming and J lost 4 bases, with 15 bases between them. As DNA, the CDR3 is TGCAGCGTTAGGGTGCCCCGGTTCGGGGCCAACGTCCTGACTTTC. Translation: CSVRVPRFGANVLTF.

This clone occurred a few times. The CDR3 DNA reads TGCGCCAGCAGCCAATTAAAAAGCACTGAAGCTTTCTTT. Residues: CASSQLKSTEAFF. The chain links TRBV4-3 to TRBJ1-1, with D uncertain. This CDR3 contains 13 residues. Germline V gene lookup returns CDR1 LGHNA and CDR2 YSLEER. The V end was cut by 2 bases, the J end by 4 bases, with 8 bases between.

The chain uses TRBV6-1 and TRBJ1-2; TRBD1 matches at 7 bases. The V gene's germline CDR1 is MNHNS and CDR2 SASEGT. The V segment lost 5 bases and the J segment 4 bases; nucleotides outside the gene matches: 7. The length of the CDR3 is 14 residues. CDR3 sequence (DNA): TGTGCCAGCAGTATAAGGGACAGACCCTATGGCTACACCTTC. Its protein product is CASSIRDRPYGYTF.

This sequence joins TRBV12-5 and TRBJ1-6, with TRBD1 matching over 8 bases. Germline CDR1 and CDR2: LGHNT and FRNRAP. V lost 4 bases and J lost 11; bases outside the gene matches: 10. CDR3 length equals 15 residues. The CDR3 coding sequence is TGTGCTAGTGGTTCCCAGGGGGCCGTGCGTCCACCCCTCCACTTT. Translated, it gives CASGSQGAVRPPLHF.

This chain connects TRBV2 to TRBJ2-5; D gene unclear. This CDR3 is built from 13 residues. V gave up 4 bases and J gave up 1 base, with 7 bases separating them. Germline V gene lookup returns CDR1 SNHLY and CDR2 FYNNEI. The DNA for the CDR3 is TGTGCCAGCAGTGCCCCGCCCCAAGAGACCCAGTACTTC. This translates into CASSAPPQETQYF.

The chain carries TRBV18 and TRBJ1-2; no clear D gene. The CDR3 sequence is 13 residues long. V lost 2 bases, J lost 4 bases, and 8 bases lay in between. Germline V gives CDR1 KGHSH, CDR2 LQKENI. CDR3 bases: TGTGCCAGCTCACCAGAGGGAACCTATGGCTACACCTTC. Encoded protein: CASSPEGTYGYTF.

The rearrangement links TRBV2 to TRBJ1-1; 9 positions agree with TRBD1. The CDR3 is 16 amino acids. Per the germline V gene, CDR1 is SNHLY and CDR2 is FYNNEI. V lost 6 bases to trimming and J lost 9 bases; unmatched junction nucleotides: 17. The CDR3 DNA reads TGTGCCAGCAGGGGAGGACAGGGGCCGACCAGTTCGAAAGCTTTCTTT. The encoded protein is CASRGGQGPTSSKAFF.

The CDR3 DNA reads TGCGCCAGCAGCCCAGGAACAGGGAACTTGAACACTGAAGCTTTCTTT. Residues: CASSPGTGNLNTEAFF. The chain couples TRBV5-1 to TRBJ1-1; a weak D match, TRBD1 (6 bases). Deletions cut 4 bases from V and 0 bases from J, with 16 bases between. The CDR3 sequence is 16 residues long. CDR1 and CDR2 from the germline V gene are SGHRS and YFSETQ. Using reference TRBV5-1 and TRBJ1-1 for the parts outside the CDR3, the full variable domain is KAGVTQTPRYLIKTRGQQVTLSCSPISGHRSVSWYQQTPGQGLQFLFEYFSETQRNKGNFPGRFSGRQFSNSRSEMNVSTLELGDSALYLCASSPGTGNLNTEAFFGQGTRLTVV.

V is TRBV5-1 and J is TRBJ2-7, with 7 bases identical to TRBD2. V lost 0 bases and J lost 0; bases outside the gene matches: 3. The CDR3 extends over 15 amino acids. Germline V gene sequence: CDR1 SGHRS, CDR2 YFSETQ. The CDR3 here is CASSLERGSSYEQYF. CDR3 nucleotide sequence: TGCGCCAGCAGCTTGGAGCGGGGTAGCTCCTACGAGCAGTACTTC.

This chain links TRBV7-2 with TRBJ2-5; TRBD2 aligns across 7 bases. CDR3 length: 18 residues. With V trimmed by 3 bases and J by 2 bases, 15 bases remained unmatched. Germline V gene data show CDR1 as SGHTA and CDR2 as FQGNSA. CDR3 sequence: CASSFVWAGRRGQETQYF. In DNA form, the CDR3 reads TGTGCCAGCAGCTTCGTTTGGGCGGGCCGGCGGGGGCAAGAGACCCAGTACTTC.

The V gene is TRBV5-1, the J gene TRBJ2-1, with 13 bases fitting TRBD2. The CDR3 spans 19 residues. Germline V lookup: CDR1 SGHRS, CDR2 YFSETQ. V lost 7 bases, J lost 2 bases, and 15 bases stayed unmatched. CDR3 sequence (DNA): TGCGCCAGCGGACGATCCGGGACTAGCGGGGCGAGGACCTACAATGAGCAGTTCTTC. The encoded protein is CASGRSGTSGARTYNEQFF.

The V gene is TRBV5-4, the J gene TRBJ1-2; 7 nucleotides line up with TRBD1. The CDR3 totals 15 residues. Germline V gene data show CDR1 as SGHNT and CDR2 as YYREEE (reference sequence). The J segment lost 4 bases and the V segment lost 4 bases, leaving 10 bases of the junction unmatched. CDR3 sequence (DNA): TGTGCCAGCAGCCAGAAATACAGGGGAGGCTATGGCTACACCTTC. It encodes CASSQKYRGGYGYTF. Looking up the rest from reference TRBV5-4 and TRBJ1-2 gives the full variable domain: ETGVTQSPTHLIKTRGQQVTLRCSSQSGHNTVSWYQQALGQGPQFIFQYYREEENGRGNFPPRFSGLQFPNYSSELNVNALELDDSALYLCASSQKYRGGYGYTFGSGTRLTVV.

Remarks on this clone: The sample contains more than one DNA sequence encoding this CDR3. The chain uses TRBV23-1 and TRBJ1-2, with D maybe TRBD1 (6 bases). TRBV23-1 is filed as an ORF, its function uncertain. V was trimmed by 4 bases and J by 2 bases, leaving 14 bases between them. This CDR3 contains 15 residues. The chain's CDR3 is CASSLGTRANYGYTF. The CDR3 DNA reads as TGCGCCAGCAGTCTGGGGACAAGGGCGAACTATGGCTACACCTTC.

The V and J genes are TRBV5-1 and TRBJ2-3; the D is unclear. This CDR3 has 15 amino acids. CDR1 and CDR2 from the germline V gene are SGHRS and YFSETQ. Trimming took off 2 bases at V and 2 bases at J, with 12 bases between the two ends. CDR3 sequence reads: CASSLNTELTDTQYF. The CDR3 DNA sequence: TGCGCCAGCAGCTTAAATACCGAACTCACAGATACGCAGTATTTT.

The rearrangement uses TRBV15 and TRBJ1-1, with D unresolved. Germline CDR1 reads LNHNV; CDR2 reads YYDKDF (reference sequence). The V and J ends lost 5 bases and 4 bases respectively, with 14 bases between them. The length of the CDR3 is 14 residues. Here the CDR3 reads CATSPFSLSTEAFF. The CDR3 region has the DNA TGTGCCACCAGCCCGTTCAGTCTGAGCACTGAAGCTTTCTTT.

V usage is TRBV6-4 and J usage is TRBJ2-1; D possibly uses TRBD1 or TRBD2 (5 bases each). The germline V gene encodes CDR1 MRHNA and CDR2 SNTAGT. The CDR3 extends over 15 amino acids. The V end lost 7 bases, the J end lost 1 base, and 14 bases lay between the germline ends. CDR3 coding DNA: TGTGCCAGCACCCCCGGGGCGGGTTCCTACAATGAGCAGTTCTTC. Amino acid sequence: CASTPGAGSYNEQFF.

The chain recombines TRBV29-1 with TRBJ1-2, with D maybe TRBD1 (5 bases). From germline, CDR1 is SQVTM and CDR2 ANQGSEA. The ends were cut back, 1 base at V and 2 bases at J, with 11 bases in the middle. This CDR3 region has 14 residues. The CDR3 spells CSVEVLPGNYGYTF. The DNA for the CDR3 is TGCAGCGTTGAAGTTCTTCCAGGGAACTATGGCTACACCTTC.

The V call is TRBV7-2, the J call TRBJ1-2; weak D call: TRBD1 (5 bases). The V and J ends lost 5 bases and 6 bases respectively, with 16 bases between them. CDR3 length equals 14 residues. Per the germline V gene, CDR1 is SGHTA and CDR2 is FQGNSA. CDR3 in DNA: TGTGCCAGCAGCCGCCAAGTGGGGGAGAATGGCTACACCTTC. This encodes CASSRQVGENGYTF.

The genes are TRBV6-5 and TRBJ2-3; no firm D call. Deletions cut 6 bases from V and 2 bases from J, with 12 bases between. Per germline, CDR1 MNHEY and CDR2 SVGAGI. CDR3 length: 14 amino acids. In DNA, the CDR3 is TGTGCCAGCAGCGCCCTAATACTCACAGATACGCAGTATTTT. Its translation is CASSALILTDTQYF.

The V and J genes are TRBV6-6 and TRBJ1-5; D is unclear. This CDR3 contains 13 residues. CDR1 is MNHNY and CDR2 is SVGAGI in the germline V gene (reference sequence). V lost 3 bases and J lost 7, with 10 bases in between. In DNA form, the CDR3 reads TGTGCCAGCAGTTATGGGGAGTGGCAGCCCCAGCATTTT. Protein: CASSYGEWQPQHF.

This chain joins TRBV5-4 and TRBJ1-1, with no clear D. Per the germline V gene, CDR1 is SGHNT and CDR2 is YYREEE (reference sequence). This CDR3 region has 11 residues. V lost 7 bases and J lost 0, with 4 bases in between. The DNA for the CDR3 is TGTGCCAGCTCCCTGAACACTGAAGCTTTCTTT. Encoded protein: CASSLNTEAFF.